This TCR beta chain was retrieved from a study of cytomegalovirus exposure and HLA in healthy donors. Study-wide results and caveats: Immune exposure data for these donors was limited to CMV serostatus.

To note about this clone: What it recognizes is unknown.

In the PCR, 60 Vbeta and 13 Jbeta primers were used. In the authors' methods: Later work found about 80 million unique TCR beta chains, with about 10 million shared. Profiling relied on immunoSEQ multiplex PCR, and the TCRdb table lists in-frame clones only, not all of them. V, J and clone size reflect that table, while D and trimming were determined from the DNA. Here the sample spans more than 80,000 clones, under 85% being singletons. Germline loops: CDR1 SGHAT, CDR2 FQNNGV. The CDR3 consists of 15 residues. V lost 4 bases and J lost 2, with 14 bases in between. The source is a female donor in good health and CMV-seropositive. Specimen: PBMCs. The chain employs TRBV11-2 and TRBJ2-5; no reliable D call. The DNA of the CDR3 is TGTGCCAGCAGCTCCCTCCTTGACACTCAAGAGACCCAGTACTTC. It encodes CASSSLLDTQETQYF.